The clone carrying this T cell receptor beta chain occurred once. Antigen unknown. Looked up from germline, CDR1 is SGHVS and CDR2 is FNYEAQ. V shed 6 bases and J shed 4 bases, with 21 bases lying between them. The length of the CDR3 is 16 residues. This sample is part of a study of cytomegalovirus exposure and HLA in healthy donors. The overall study: According to later analysis, the same platform produced the roughly 120 validation and around 730 first-cohort repertoires. Findings and caveats of the study: The majority of TCR sequences were rare, yet some public TCRs appeared in many donors. It was 160 or so TCR beta chains that were listed as cytomegalovirus-associated. High specificity and sensitivity for cytomegalovirus status were reported for the classifier.

The repertoire was sequenced with immunoSEQ multiplex PCR; TCRdb's copy has only in-frame clones and lacks some. The table records some 260,000 clones, 90% of them present only once. V and J are TRBV7-6 and TRBJ1-2; D unresolved. The specimen sequenced was PBMCs. This sequence was found in a woman in her 30s in good health and CMV-seronegative. CDR3 DNA: TGTGCCAGCAGTTCTAGCGCGAGTCCGGCGATCTATGGCTACACCTTC. This sequence encodes CASSSSASPAIYGYTF.